A single sample gave rise to the 31 T cell receptor beta chains below, sequenced in a study of early T cells in non-severe SARS-CoV-2 infection (dated by TCRdb to about 2021). Libraries were made using 5' RACE. The sequencer listed for this sample is NextSeq 500. TCRdb cleaned the public reads at Q25 with fastp, built clones with MiXCR and kept in-frame beta chains. Each CDR3 protein appears once, grouped with its most common genes and DNA. The sample table records 55,000 to 70,000 distinct CDR3 sequences; approximately 12% of these occur just once. The ten top clones hold approximately 1.1% of the sample. Sequenced here: whole blood, sampled at baseline. The receptors were gathered from an adult who was a healthcare worker with PCR-confirmed SARS-CoV-2 infection or an uninfected control (not recorded which). The donor label of this sample is uncertain.

The chain joins TRBV24-1 to TRBJ2-3; possibly TRBD2 for D (6 bases). This CDR3 region has 14 residues. Trimming took off 5 bases at V and 6 bases at J, with 14 bases between the two ends. Per germline, CDR1 KGHDR and CDR2 SFDVKD. This CDR3 reads CATSGFGGLDTQYF. CDR3 nucleotides: TGTGCCACCAGTGGATTCGGAGGGCTTGATACGCAGTATTTT.

The J gene is TRBJ1-6, the V gene TRBV20-1, with D perhaps TRBD1 (5 bases). The CDR3 has 15 amino acids. The V end was cut by 3 bases, the J end by 8 bases, with 17 bases between. Germline V gene sequence: CDR1 DFQATT, CDR2 SNEGSKA (reference sequence). The CDR3 coding sequence is TGCAGTGCTAGGGATCAGGGAGAGAGTCATTCACCCCTCCACTTT. It specifies CSARDQGESHSPLHF.

The chain has TRBV5-1 and TRBJ1-4, with TRBD1 matching over 7 bases. The CDR3 has 14 residues. The germline gives CDR1 SGHRS, CDR2 YFSETQ. V shed 2 bases, J shed 5 bases, and the junction held 3 bases outside the gene matches. DNA for the CDR3: TGCGCCAGCAGCTTCTCACAGGGGAATGAAAAACTGTTTTTT. Translated, it gives CASSFSQGNEKLFF.

The chain has TRBV11-2 and TRBJ1-1; D gene unclear. The germline V gene has CDR1 SGHAT and CDR2 FQNNGV. The V end lost 2 bases, the J end lost 11 bases, and 18 bases lay between the germline ends. CDR3 length: 14 amino acids. CDR3 in amino acids: CASSLSSVGVRAFF. In nucleotides, the CDR3 is TGTGCCAGCAGCTTATCGTCAGTCGGGGTAAGGGCTTTCTTT.

This clonotype was found many times. The V call is TRBV12-3 or TRBV12-4, the J call TRBJ2-3; 8 nucleotides align to TRBD2. CDR3 length: 16 residues. V was pared by 6 bases and J by 2 bases, with 10 bases of the junction left unmatched. The chain's CDR3 is CASSGRLAGSTDTQYF. CDR3 coding DNA: TGTGCCAGCAGCGGTCGGCTAGCGGGTTCCACAGATACGCAGTATTTT.

The rearrangement uses TRBV3-1 and TRBJ1-1; no reliable D call. V shed 0 bases and J shed 3 bases, with 8 bases lying between them. Germline V gene data show CDR1 as LGHDT and CDR2 as YNNKEL (reference sequence). CDR3 length: 14 residues. CDR3 residues: CASSQDAGYTEAFF. CDR3 DNA sequence: TGTGCCAGCAGCCAAGATGCTGGGTACACTGAAGCTTTCTTT.

The J gene is TRBJ1-5, the V gene TRBV4-1, with D tentatively TRBD1 (5 bases). Trimming shortened V by 0 bases and J by 3 bases, and 12 bases separated the two germline ends. This CDR3 has 16 residues. CDR1 and CDR2 from the germline V gene are MGHRA and YSYEKL. In DNA form, the CDR3 reads TGCGCCAGCAGCCAAGATCCGGGGCGGATCAATCAGCCCCAGCATTTT. Amino acids: CASSQDPGRINQPQHF.

This chain joins TRBV11-1 and TRBJ1-1, with D unresolved. Germline-derived CDR1 and CDR2 are SGHAT and FQDESV (reference sequence). The CDR3 is 15 residues long. V was clipped by 5 bases and J by 7 bases, with 20 bases between them. In nucleotides, the CDR3 is TGTGCCAGCAGCCAATTTCTGGTCGAGTCAAATGAAGCTTTCTTT. Its protein product is CASSQFLVESNEAFF.

The rearrangement joins TRBV15 to TRBJ2-1; the match to TRBD1 covers 7 bases. Per germline, CDR1 LNHNV and CDR2 YYDKDF (reference sequence). CDR3 length: 15 amino acids. J gave up 6 bases and V 6 bases, and 11 bases lay outside the gene matches. CDR3 nucleotide sequence: TGTGCCACCAGTGTATACCGGGACAGAGGCAATGAGCAGTTCTTC. It codes for CATSVYRDRGNEQFF.

This clonotype showed up just a few times. The J gene is TRBJ1-1, the V gene TRBV9; possibly TRBD1 for D (5 bases). V was trimmed by 3 bases and J by 0 bases, leaving 9 bases between them. The CDR3 is 14 amino acids. The germline V gene encodes CDR1 SGDLS and CDR2 YYNGEE. CDR3 DNA sequence: TGTGCCAGCAGCGCCCGACAGTTGAACACTGAAGCTTTCTTT. Protein: CASSARQLNTEAFF. The full variable domain, in which reference TRBV9 and TRBJ1-1 provide the parts outside the CDR3, is DSGVTQTPKHLITATGQRVTLRCSPRSGDLSVYWYQQSLDQGLQFLIQYYNGEERAKGNILERFSAQQFPDLHSELNLSSLELGDSALYFCASSARQLNTEAFFGQGTRLTVV.

This clonotype appeared a few times. V usage is TRBV28 and J usage is TRBJ2-7; 8 bases map to TRBD1. Germline CDR1 reads MDHEN; CDR2 reads SYDVKM. The CDR3 loop spans 10 amino acids. The CDR3 coding sequence is TGTGCCAGCAGTGAGGACAGGGTACACGTC. Its translation: CASSEDRVHV.

Ten or more counts support this clonotype. The rearrangement links TRBV3-1 to TRBJ1-2; D remains ambiguous. V lost 0 bases, J lost 7 bases, and 9 bases lay in between. Germline-derived CDR1 and CDR2 are LGHDT and YNNKEL (reference sequence). The CDR3 is 13 amino acids. The CDR3 reads CASSQEEAFGYTF. The DNA for the CDR3 is TGTGCCAGCAGCCAAGAGGAGGCATTTGGCTACACCTTC.

This clonotype was detected ten times or more. The chain combines TRBV13 with TRBJ1-1; D ambiguous. The length of the CDR3 is 16 residues. Germline V CDR1 and CDR2: PRHDT, FYEKMQ (reference sequence). V was trimmed by 2 bases and J by 4 bases, leaving 17 bases between them. CDR3 sequence: CASSLYGAGTVTEAFF. The CDR3 bases are TGTGCCAGCAGCTTATATGGTGCGGGTACCGTCACTGAAGCTTTCTTT.

This clonotype appeared many times. The chain has TRBV20-1 and TRBJ1-6, with 8 positions matching TRBD1. V dropped 6 bases and J dropped 7; count of bases not matched to a gene: 8. In germline, CDR1 is DFQATT, CDR2 SNEGSKA (reference sequence). The CDR3 sequence is 14 residues long. This CDR3 is CSANYGTGNSPLHF. CDR3 coding DNA: TGCAGTGCGAATTATGGGACAGGCAATTCACCCCTCCACTTT.

The chain couples TRBV5-1 to TRBJ2-7; possible D gene TRBD2, 5 bases. V lost 6 bases and J lost 7, with 8 bases in between. Germline V gives CDR1 SGHRS, CDR2 YFSETQ. This CDR3 is 10 amino acids long. CDR3 sequence reads: CASNGKEQYV. CDR3 bases: TGCGCCAGCAACGGGAAGGAGCAGTACGTC.

The J gene is TRBJ2-3, the V gene TRBV6-6; D unresolved. CDR1 and CDR2 from the germline V gene are MNHNY and SVGAGI (reference sequence). This CDR3 comprises 13 residues. The V end lost 5 bases, the J end lost 6 bases, and 12 bases lay between the germline ends. This CDR3 reads CASSQAPRDTQYF. The CDR3 DNA reads TGTGCCAGCAGTCAAGCCCCTCGGGATACGCAGTATTTT.

V is TRBV29-1 and J is TRBJ1-5, with D hard to call. The V end was cut by 4 bases, the J end by 2 bases, with 6 bases between. Per the germline V gene, CDR1 is SQVTM and CDR2 is ANQGSEA. This CDR3 region has 12 residues. This CDR3 reads CSVAEGNQPQHF. CDR3 nucleotides: TGCAGCGTTGCCGAAGGCAATCAGCCCCAGCATTTT.

This clonotype is a singleton in its sample. CDR3 protein: CASSSVGGNHNEQFF. In DNA form, the CDR3 reads TGTGCCAGCAGCTCGGTTGGGGGGAACCACAATGAGCAGTTCTTC. This chain connects TRBV7-3 to TRBJ2-1; TRBD2 is a possible D gene (6 bases). V lost 4 bases to trimming and J lost 5 bases, with 15 bases between them. CDR1 is SGHTA, CDR2 FQGTGA, per germline. CDR3 length: 15 amino acids. The variable domain in full, with the rest retrieved from reference TRBV7-3 and TRBJ2-1, is GAGVSQTPSNKVTEKGKYVELRCDPISGHTALYWYRQSLGQGPEFLIYFQGTGAADDSGLPNDRFFAVRPEGSVSTLKIQRTERGDSAVYLCASSSVGGNHNEQFFGPGTRLTVL.

The chain employs TRBV12-3 or TRBV12-4 and TRBJ1-6; possible D gene TRBD1, 6 bases. The CDR3 is 13 amino acids. V lost 5 bases and J 8 bases, leaving 10 bases between the germline ends. The CDR3 DNA reads TGTGCCAGCAGTGTCGACAGGTATTCACCCCTCCACTTT. This translates into CASSVDRYSPLHF.

This clonotype was counted a few times. The chain is built from TRBV7-7 and TRBJ2-5, with 11 bases identical to TRBD1. Germline V lookup: CDR1 SSHAT, CDR2 FNYEAQ (reference sequence). The CDR3 is 14 amino acids. Losses at the gene ends were 8 bases for V and 5 bases for J; bases not matched to a gene: 7. This CDR3 reads CASSRTGGAETQYF. The CDR3 region has the DNA TGTGCCAGCTCGAGGACAGGGGGCGCGGAGACCCAGTACTTC.

The V and J genes are TRBV7-9 and TRBJ1-5; no clear D. This CDR3 region has 16 residues. Germline CDR1 and CDR2: SEHNR and FQNEAQ (reference sequence). Trimming stripped 5 bases from V and 1 base from J, with 15 bases between. CDR3 nucleotide sequence: TGTGCCAGCAGCCCCATTGGCGACAAGAGCAATCAGCCCCAGCATTTT. Translating it yields CASSPIGDKSNQPQHF.

This clonotype was counted a few times. The rearrangement links TRBV2 to TRBJ1-6; TRBD1 is a possible D gene (5 bases). Trimming shortened V by 7 bases and J by 0 bases, and 10 bases separated the two germline ends. The CDR3 spans 15 residues. Germline assignment: CDR1 SNHLY and CDR2 FYNNEI. The CDR3 is CASIQTDSYNSPLHF. As DNA, the CDR3 is TGTGCCAGCATCCAGACAGACTCCTATAATTCACCCCTCCACTTT. Full variable domain (outside the CDR3, taken from reference TRBV2 and TRBJ1-6): EPEVTQTPSHQVTQMGQEVILRCVPISNHLYFYWYRQILGQKVEFLVSFYNNEISEKSEIFDDQFSVERPDGSNFTLKIRSTKLEDSAMYFCASIQTDSYNSPLHFGNGTRLTVT.

This clonotype was seen repeatedly, ten times or more. The chain links TRBV20-1 to TRBJ2-1, with TRBD2 identical over 7 bases. Germline-derived CDR1 and CDR2 are DFQATT and SNEGSKA (reference sequence). V lost 6 bases and J lost 13; bases outside the gene matches: 15. The CDR3 runs to 13 residues. CDR3 DNA: TGCAGTGCACTCGGACCGAACAAGCGGGGCCAGTTCTTC. It specifies CSALGPNKRGQFF.

This clonotype was counted between two and nine times. The chain links TRBV9 to TRBJ2-1, with unresolved D. V was pared by 4 bases and J by 7 bases, with 15 bases between. The CDR3 spans 14 residues. Germline CDR1 SGDLS, CDR2 YYNGEE. Here the CDR3 DNA reads TGTGCCAGCAGCCCCCACAGATTGGCAAATGAGCAGTTCTTC. Amino acids: CASSPHRLANEQFF.

The CDR3 sequence is CAISEHGSARISYEQYV. DNA for the CDR3: TGTGCCATCAGTGAGCACGGATCCGCCCGGATTTCCTACGAGCAGTACGTC. This chain uses TRBV10-3 with TRBJ2-7; D remains ambiguous. From germline, CDR1 is ENHRY and CDR2 SYGVKD. The CDR3 totals 17 residues. V gave up 2 bases and J gave up 1 base, with 18 bases separating them.

This clonotype occurred many times. Sequence at one end of the junction differs from germline and may be a read error. J is TRBJ2-3 and V is TRBV20-1; D ambiguous. This CDR3 has 14 residues. Germline lookup yields CDR1 DFQATT and CDR2 SNEGSKA (reference sequence). The CDR3 is CSARVPRKADTQYF. The DNA of the CDR3 is TGCAGTGCAAGAGTACCCCGGAAGGCAGATACGCAGTATTTT.

The rearrangement uses TRBV15 and TRBJ2-3, with D perhaps matching TRBD2 (6 bases). This CDR3 contains 17 residues. Trimming pared 4 bases from V and 1 base from J, leaving 18 bases between. Germline V gene lookup returns CDR1 LNHNV and CDR2 YYDKDF (reference sequence). The CDR3 here is CATSTQGPGGGTDTQYF. The CDR3 nucleotides are TGTGCCACCAGCACCCAGGGACCCGGGGGTGGCACAGATACGCAGTATTTT.

This clonotype was seen only a few times. The CDR3 loop reads CASRKTGTSGNQETQYF. The CDR3 DNA follows: TGTGCCAGCAGGAAAACGGGGACTAGCGGGAACCAAGAGACCCAGTACTTC. The V and J genes are TRBV7-3 and TRBJ2-5, with TRBD2 matching 13 bases. This CDR3 is built from 17 residues. The V gene's germline CDR1 is SGHTA and CDR2 FQGTGA. V lost 6 bases to trimming and J lost 0 bases; unmatched junction nucleotides: 7.

The chain links TRBV21-1 to TRBJ2-7; the table's D gene call, TRBD1, was not cross checked with the DNA. TRBV21-1 is a documented pseudogene. The CDR3 is made up of 15 amino acids. The CDR3 loop reads CASSEGRDTSYEQYV. Here the CDR3 DNA reads TGTGCCAGCAGCGAAGGCCGGGACACCTCCTACGAGCAGTACGTC.

This clonotype was recorded at least ten times. The chain combines TRBV6-2 or TRBV6-3 with TRBJ2-7; D may be TRBD2 (6 bases). The V end lost 3 bases, the J end lost 3 bases, and 21 bases lay between the germline ends. Germline CDR1 reads MNHEY; CDR2 reads SVGEGT. CDR3 length: 17 residues. CDR3: CASSYSGSPRERYEQYV. Here the CDR3 DNA reads TGTGCCAGCAGTTATTCCGGGTCTCCTCGGGAGCGCTACGAGCAGTACGTC.

The chain links TRBV10-1 to TRBJ2-2; D is undetermined. Germline values: CDR1 WNHNN, CDR2 SYGVQD (reference sequence). V shed 4 bases and J shed 6 bases, with 12 bases lying between them. This CDR3 comprises 14 residues. The CDR3 loop is CASSVNPFSGELFF. CDR3 nucleotides: TGCGCCAGCAGTGTTAACCCCTTTTCCGGGGAGCTGTTTTTT.